This TCR beta chain was recorded in a study of OX40 agonist ivuxolimab in advanced cancers. Study summary: The treatment was a fully human IgG2 OX40 agonist, ivuxolimab. Partial responses were achieved by three patients, one with hepatocellular carcinoma and two with cutaneous melanoma. Mean age around 64 years, range about 20 to 90; roughly 82% male.

The assay was immunoSEQ multiplex PCR, and TCRdb's table has in-frame clones only and misses some. The sample yields tens of thousands of clones, 88% seen once. Germline V CDR1 and CDR2: MNHNS, SASEGT. Between the trimmed V and J ends, which lost 7 bases and 5 bases, there was a span of 15 bases. CDR3 length: 14 amino acids. The TCR sequence derives from an adult with an advanced solid tumor such as melanoma, head and neck, liver or kidney cancer. The chain joins TRBV6-1 to TRBJ2-1; D possibly corresponds to TRBD2 (5 bases). Here the sequenced sample was CD4+ or CD8+ T cells sorted from blood, taken in a trial of the OX40 agonist ivuxolimab. The chain's CDR3 is CASNRGGGHNEQFF. The DNA for the CDR3 is TGTGCCAGCAACCGGGGTGGCGGTCACAATGAGCAGTTCTTC.